This T cell receptor (beta chain) was documented in a study of blood T cell repertoires in COVID-19. Clones were sequenced by immunoSEQ multiplex PCR, and TCRdb holds only the in-frame ones, with some missing. The table includes roughly 200,000 clones, approximately 80% detected once. The sample comprised peripheral blood. The receptor was isolated from a woman in her 40s with COVID-19, enrolled during active disease.

The CDR3 region is CSATKNQPQHF. The CDR3 bases are TGCAGTGCTACTAAGAATCAGCCCCAGCATTTT. This chain uses TRBV20-1 with TRBJ1-5; unclear D gene. The V and J ends lost 4 bases and 4 bases respectively, with 5 bases between them. The CDR3 totals 11 residues. Looked up from germline, CDR1 is DFQATT and CDR2 is SNEGSKA (reference sequence).